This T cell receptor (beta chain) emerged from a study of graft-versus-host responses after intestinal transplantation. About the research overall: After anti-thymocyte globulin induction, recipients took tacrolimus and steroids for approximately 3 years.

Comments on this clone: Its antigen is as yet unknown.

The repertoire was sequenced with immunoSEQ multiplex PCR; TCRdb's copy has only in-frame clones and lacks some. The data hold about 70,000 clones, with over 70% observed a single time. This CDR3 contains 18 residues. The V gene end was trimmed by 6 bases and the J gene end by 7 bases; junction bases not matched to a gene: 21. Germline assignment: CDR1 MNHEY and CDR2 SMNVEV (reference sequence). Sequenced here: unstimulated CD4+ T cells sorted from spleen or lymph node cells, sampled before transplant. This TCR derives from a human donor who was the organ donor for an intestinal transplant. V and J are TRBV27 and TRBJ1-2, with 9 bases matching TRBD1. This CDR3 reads CASSGTGRGVGRYGGYTF. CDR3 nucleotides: TGTGCCAGCAGCGGGACAGGGCGGGGGGTAGGTCGTTATGGTGGCTACACCTTC.